Each of the 23 T cell receptor beta chains below was sequenced from the same sample in a study of spatial heterogeneity in lung cancer. Overall study findings and caveats: Expanded alpha and beta TCR counts within tumors tracked tumor mutation counts.

MiXCR was run by TCRdb on the 5' RACE reads, yielding one entry per CDR3 protein. The sample includes 23,000 or so distinct CDR3 sequences, about 6.8% of them seen just once. Time point of the sample: sample taken at primary tumor resection. Their antigens remain unidentified. Specimen: lung tumor tissue, collected at surgery. The receptors were gathered from a male donor with early-stage non-small cell lung cancer.

This clonotype was counted ten times or more. The V gene is TRBV7-2, the J gene TRBJ2-5, with 12 bases identical to TRBD2. The V segment lost 7 bases and the J segment 1 base; nucleotides outside the gene matches: 4. This CDR3 is built from 15 residues. CDR1 is SGHTA, CDR2 FQGNSA, per germline. This CDR3 is CASTWTSGAQETQYF. CDR3 nucleotide sequence: TGTGCCAGCACTTGGACTAGCGGGGCCCAAGAGACCCAGTACTTC. The full variable domain, its missing parts supplied by reference TRBV7-2 and TRBJ2-5, is GAGVSQSPSNKVTEKGKDVELRCDPISGHTALYWYRQSLGQGLEFLIYFQGNSAPDKSGLPSDRFSAERTGGSVSTLTIQRTQQEDSAVYLCASTWTSGAQETQYFGPGTRLLVL.

This clonotype was picked up many times. This sequence joins TRBV5-1 and TRBJ2-3; 7 positions agree with TRBD2. Germline CDR1 SGHRS, CDR2 YFSETQ. This CDR3 is built from 16 residues. V gave up 0 bases and J gave up 1 base; unmatched junction bases: 5. The CDR3 bases are TGCGCCAGCAGCTTGGCCGCGGGGGTCCGCACAGATACGCAGTATTTT. It specifies CASSLAAGVRTDTQYF.

This clonotype showed up many times. The chain combines TRBV3-1 with TRBJ2-7; 9 positions match TRBD1. Trimming took 2 bases from V and 3 from J; bases not matched to a gene: 5. Per the germline V gene, CDR1 is LGHDT and CDR2 is YNNKEL (reference sequence). This CDR3 contains 15 residues. CDR3 DNA sequence: TGTGCCAGCAGCCAAAAAGGGACAGGGCACTACGAGCAGTACTTC. It encodes CASSQKGTGHYEQYF.

J is TRBJ1-2 and V is TRBV14; D may be TRBD1 (6 bases). V dropped 5 bases and J dropped 4 bases, with 20 bases sitting between them. The CDR3 is made up of 16 amino acids. Looked up from germline, CDR1 is SGHDN and CDR2 is FVKESK. The CDR3 sequence is CASSYQRGRGGYGYTF. DNA for the CDR3: TGTGCCAGCAGCTATCAAAGAGGCAGGGGAGGCTATGGCTACACCTTC.

Ten or more counts support this clonotype. The V call is TRBV5-1, the J call TRBJ2-3; no definite D call. The CDR3 loop spans 14 amino acids. V lost 1 base and J 2 bases, leaving 8 bases between the germline ends. Germline V gives CDR1 SGHRS, CDR2 YFSETQ. CDR3 DNA: TGCGCCAGCAGCTTGATTCCGCCCACAGATACGCAGTATTTT. It specifies CASSLIPPTDTQYF.

The chain has TRBV5-1 and TRBJ2-7; 15 bases map to TRBD2. The CDR3 sequence is 14 residues long. The V gene end was trimmed by 4 bases and the J gene end by 6 bases; junction bases not matched to a gene: 2. The germline V gene has CDR1 SGHRS and CDR2 YFSETQ. The CDR3 reads CASSKGLAGGEQYF. As DNA, the CDR3 is TGCGCCAGCAGCAAGGGACTAGCGGGAGGCGAGCAGTACTTC.

The sample holds many counts of this clonotype. The chain joins TRBV10-3 to TRBJ2-7; D gene uncertain. V lost 3 bases, J lost 4 bases, and 7 bases lay in between. CDR3 length: 12 amino acids. CDR1 and CDR2 (germline): ENHRY, SYGVKD. The CDR3 spells CAISERPYEQYF. The CDR3, as DNA: TGTGCCATCAGTGAAAGACCGTACGAGCAGTACTTC.

In this sample, this clonotype turned up many times. The chain recombines TRBV7-3 with TRBJ2-1; perhaps TRBD2 as D (5 bases). The CDR3 has 15 residues. V was cut by 5 bases and J by 2 bases, with 13 bases left in between. In germline, CDR1 is SGHTA, CDR2 FQGTGA. CDR3 sequence: CASSQIPGAYNEQFF. CDR3 sequence (DNA): TGTGCCAGCAGCCAAATCCCCGGGGCCTACAATGAGCAGTTCTTC.

There are a few counts of this clonotype. The chain recombines TRBV6-5 with TRBJ2-7; 9 bases are a match to TRBD1. J gave up 3 bases and V 4 bases, and 4 bases lay outside the gene matches. Per the germline V gene, CDR1 is MNHEY and CDR2 is SVGAGI. The CDR3 contains 14 residues. In DNA, the CDR3 is TGTGCCAGCAGTTTGACAGGGGGAAACTACGAGCAGTACTTC. Protein: CASSLTGGNYEQYF.

This clonotype was counted many times. V is TRBV6-6 and J is TRBJ2-3; D perhaps matches TRBD2 (6 bases). This CDR3 is built from 16 residues. The V and J ends lost 0 bases and 0 bases respectively, with 10 bases between them. Germline-derived CDR1 and CDR2 are MNHNY and SVGAGI (reference sequence). In DNA, the CDR3 is TGTGCCAGCAGTTACTCGCTGAGCGGGAGCACAGATACGCAGTATTTT. Translation: CASSYSLSGSTDTQYF.

This clonotype has ten or more counts. The V gene is TRBV5-1, the J gene TRBJ2-3, with 8 positions matching TRBD2. CDR3 length equals 16 residues. Germline trimming cut 4 bases from V and 4 bases from J; bases unmatched to any gene: 11. The germline gives CDR1 SGHRS, CDR2 YFSETQ. CDR3 protein: CASSPKAGGHPDTQYF. CDR3 bases: TGCGCCAGCAGCCCGAAGGCGGGAGGTCACCCAGATACGCAGTATTTT.

This clonotype has at least ten counts. The CDR3 reads CSARDGGRSAEAFF. The CDR3 nucleotides read TGCAGTGCTAGAGACGGGGGACGGAGTGCTGAAGCTTTCTTT. The gene calls are TRBV20-1 and TRBJ1-1; D might be TRBD1 (5 bases). The CDR3 extends over 14 amino acids. V lost 0 bases, J lost 6 bases, and 14 bases lay in between. Germline V gene data show CDR1 as DFQATT and CDR2 as SNEGSKA (reference sequence).

The rearrangement links TRBV7-9 to TRBJ2-3; D call uncertain. CDR3 length equals 14 residues. CDR1 is SEHNR, CDR2 FQNEAQ, per germline (reference sequence). V lost 6 bases and J 2 bases, leaving 12 bases between the germline ends. The CDR3 nucleotides are TGTGCCAGCAGACAAGGTGGGAACACAGATACGCAGTATTTT. Its translation is CASRQGGNTDTQYF.

There are many counts of this clonotype. The chain links TRBV28 to TRBJ2-3; no reliable D call. CDR1 is MDHEN and CDR2 is SYDVKM in the germline V gene. V lost 7 bases and J lost 11, with 13 bases in between. There are 11 residues in the CDR3. CDR3 protein: CASNQHSRQYF. CDR3 DNA sequence: TGTGCCAGCAATCAGCACTCTAGGCAGTATTTT.

The chain combines TRBV2 with TRBJ2-2; D ambiguous. V lost 4 bases and J lost 4, with 16 bases in between. This CDR3 has 16 residues. CDR1 is SNHLY and CDR2 is FYNNEI in the germline V gene. The CDR3 DNA is TGTGCCAGCAGTGGTTTTCAGACCACGGGCACCGGGGAGCTGTTTTTT. It encodes CASSGFQTTGTGELFF.

This clonotype was recorded at least ten times. This chain connects TRBV27 to TRBJ1-5; D not certain. Germline-derived CDR1 and CDR2 are MNHEY and SMNVEV (reference sequence). This CDR3 is 15 amino acids long. V was trimmed by 2 bases and J by 7 bases, leaving 15 bases between them. The CDR3 loop is CASSLESGFGQPQHF. CDR3 in DNA: TGTGCCAGCAGTTTAGAATCGGGGTTTGGGCAGCCCCAGCATTTT.

This clonotype was counted many times. This chain connects TRBV29-1 to TRBJ2-1, with D uncertain. CDR1 is SQVTM, CDR2 ANQGSEA, per germline. This CDR3 region has 12 residues. V was cut by 3 bases and J by 4 bases, with 7 bases left in between. CDR3 in amino acids: CSVEARYNEQFF. The CDR3 DNA reads as TGCAGCGTTGAGGCCAGATACAATGAGCAGTTCTTC.

Many counts were recorded for this clonotype. The chain carries TRBV3-1 and TRBJ2-1; the D is unclear. V shed 4 bases and J shed 7 bases, with 8 bases lying between them. The CDR3 totals 12 residues. Germline V gene sequence: CDR1 LGHDT, CDR2 YNNKEL (reference sequence). The CDR3 here is CASSLYENEQFF. The DNA of the CDR3 is TGTGCCAGCAGCCTGTATGAGAATGAGCAGTTCTTC.

This clonotype was detected many times. The genes are TRBV30 and TRBJ2-3, with 12 nucleotides matching TRBD2. V lost 2 bases, J lost 0 bases, and 6 bases stayed unmatched. This CDR3 is built from 17 residues. In germline, CDR1 is GTSNPN, CDR2 SVGIG (reference sequence). This CDR3 is CAWSLRTSGASTDTQYF. The CDR3 region has the DNA TGTGCCTGGAGTCTGCGGACTAGCGGGGCTAGCACAGATACGCAGTATTTT. Full variable domain (remainder filled in from reference TRBV30 and TRBJ2-3): SQTIHQWPATLVQPVGSPLSLECTVEGTSNPNLYWYRQAAGRGLQLLFYSVGIGQISSEVPQNLSASRPQDRQFILSSKKLLLSDSGFYLCAWSLRTSGASTDTQYFGPGTRLTVL.

This clonotype showed up many times. The chain recombines TRBV7-3 with TRBJ2-7, with a possible D match to TRBD1 (5 bases). The germline V gene has CDR1 SGHTA and CDR2 FQGTGA. The CDR3 spans 14 residues. V was cut by 5 bases and J by 5 bases, with 16 bases left in between. The CDR3 bases are TGTGCCAGCAGCGTTGGGTCTAGGGGCCACGAGCAGTACTTC. Residues: CASSVGSRGHEQYF.

The chain joins TRBV20-1 to TRBJ2-7; a weak D match, TRBD1 (6 bases). CDR3 length: 14 amino acids. Trimming took 1 base from V and 3 from J, leaving 13 bases between them. From germline, CDR1 is DFQATT and CDR2 SNEGSKA (reference sequence). The CDR3: CSARGGGSDYEQYF. For the CDR3, the DNA is TGCAGTGCTAGAGGAGGGGGATCGGACTACGAGCAGTACTTC.

This clonotype showed up many times. The chain carries TRBV28 and TRBJ1-2; 10 nucleotides line up with TRBD1. Germline-derived CDR1 and CDR2 are MDHEN and SYDVKM. Unmatched junction bases numbered 5, after V lost 6 bases and J lost 7 bases. CDR3 length: 13 amino acids. The chain's CDR3 is CASRAGTGVGYTF. CDR3 in DNA: TGTGCCAGCAGGGCCGGGACAGGGGTTGGCTACACCTTC.

This clonotype was seen a handful of times. The chain has TRBV4-2 and TRBJ2-5; TRBD2 might be the D (7 bases). Germline-derived CDR1 and CDR2 are LGHNA and YNFKEQ. The V end lost 0 bases, the J end lost 7 bases, and 12 bases lay between the germline ends. The CDR3 has 14 residues. CDR3 DNA: TGTGCCAGCAGCCAAGAAACAGGGAGGGGGACCCAGTACTTC. It translates to CASSQETGRGTQYF.